A single sample gave rise to the 11 T cell receptor beta chains below, sequenced in a study of blood T cell repertoires in COVID-19. Using immunoSEQ multiplex PCR, the repertoire was profiled, and TCRdb retains in-frame clones only, with some absent. This sample carries roughly 170,000 clones, 84% of them seen once, and the ten largest clones take approximately 7.1%. Sequenced material: peripheral blood. The receptors shown here come from a human donor in a cohort sampled during active COVID-19.

The chain combines TRBV29-1 with TRBJ1-1, with a weak D call TRBD1 (6 bases). The CDR3 totals 15 residues. Germline lookup yields CDR1 SQVTM and CDR2 ANQGSEA. Trimming stripped 8 bases from V and 4 bases from J, with 23 bases between. This CDR3 is CSSSGVKGGGTEAFF. The CDR3 DNA follows: TGCAGCTCTTCAGGGGTTAAAGGGGGGGGCACTGAAGCTTTCTTT.

The rearrangement joins TRBV25-1 to TRBJ1-2; TRBD1 matches at 7 bases. V lost 3 bases to trimming and J lost 4 bases; unmatched junction nucleotides: 8. This CDR3 contains 15 residues. CDR1 is MGHDK, CDR2 SYGVNS, per germline. This CDR3 is CASSEGNRGSYGYTF. CDR3 in DNA: TGTGCCAGCAGTGAGGGAAACAGGGGAAGCTATGGCTACACCTTC.

This clone was observed a single time. The chain employs TRBV15 and TRBJ2-7; D not resolved. Per the germline V gene, CDR1 is LNHNV and CDR2 is YYDKDF (reference sequence). Trimming removed 0 bases from V and 6 bases from J, with 9 bases in between. The CDR3 loop spans 13 amino acids. The CDR3 here is CATSRDPASEQYF. In DNA, the CDR3 is TGTGCCACCAGCAGAGATCCGGCTAGCGAGCAGTACTTC. Variable domain in full (rest from reference TRBV15 and TRBJ2-7): DAMVIQNPRYQVTQFGKPVTLSCSQTLNHNVMYWYQQKSSQAPKLLFHYYDKDFNNEADTPDNFQSRRPNTSFCFLDIRSPGLGDTAMYLCATSRDPASEQYFGPGTRLTVT.

V gene TRBV3-1 (or the pseudogene TRBV3-2) combines with J gene TRBJ2-7; D is possibly TRBD1 (6 bases). The V end lost 2 bases, the J end lost 3 bases, and 14 bases lay between the germline ends. The CDR3 length is 15 residues. The germline gives CDR1 LGHDT, CDR2 YNNKEL (reference sequence). The DNA for the CDR3 is TGTGCCAGCAGCCAACAGGGGTGGTCAGGCTACGAGCAGTACTTC. Its protein is CASSQQGWSGYEQYF.

This sequence joins TRBV10-3 and TRBJ2-3; a possible D gene is TRBD1 (5 bases). Trimming took off 9 bases at V and 4 bases at J, with 17 bases between the two ends. The CDR3 is 14 residues long. In germline, CDR1 is ENHRY, CDR2 SYGVKD. Here the CDR3 reads CAIAYFRGADTQYF. The CDR3 DNA follows: TGTGCCATAGCTTATTTTAGGGGCGCAGATACGCAGTATTTT.

V usage is TRBV19 and J usage is TRBJ1-2; perhaps TRBD1 as D (5 bases). This CDR3 region has 14 residues. Per germline, CDR1 LNHDA and CDR2 SQIVND (reference sequence). Trimming took 5 bases from V and 5 from J, leaving 15 bases between them. The CDR3 region is CASSLQGDGYGYTF. CDR3 nucleotides: TGTGCCAGTAGTCTCCAAGGGGATGGGTATGGCTACACCTTC.

This clone was observed once. This sequence joins TRBV12-5 and TRBJ2-1; D unclear. Germline V lookup: CDR1 LGHNT, CDR2 FRNRAP. Deletions cut 6 bases from V and 3 bases from J, with 9 bases between. The CDR3 spans 13 residues. CDR3: CASGRHSYNEQFF. Written as DNA, the CDR3 is TGTGCTAGTGGACGACACAGCTACAATGAGCAGTTCTTC.

This chain uses TRBV19 with TRBJ2-3; TRBD1 matches at 7 bases. The junction had 9 bases not matched to a gene; V was cut back by 6 bases and J by 0 bases. CDR1 and CDR2 from the germline V gene are LNHDA and SQIVND (reference sequence). This CDR3 is built from 16 residues. This CDR3 reads CASRRRLQGSTDTQYF. In DNA form, the CDR3 reads TGTGCCAGTAGACGTCGACTACAGGGGAGCACAGATACGCAGTATTTT.

CDR3 nucleotides: TGCGCCAGCAGTGAGTCGCGTCTAGACAAAAACATTCAGTACTTC. This translates into CASSESRLDKNIQYF. The rearrangement links TRBV10-2 to TRBJ2-4; D is undetermined. The CDR3 length is 15 residues. Trimming removed 0 bases at V and 3 bases at J, with 9 bases between. In germline, CDR1 is WSHSY, CDR2 SAAADI.

The gene calls are TRBV25-1 and TRBJ1-5; D unclear. This CDR3 has 14 residues. V lost 4 bases and J 0 bases, leaving 7 bases between the germline ends. Looked up from germline, CDR1 is MGHDK and CDR2 is SYGVNS. This CDR3 reads CASSGSYSNQPQHF. The DNA for the CDR3 is TGTGCCAGCAGTGGGAGTTATAGCAATCAGCCCCAGCATTTT. The full variable domain, its missing parts supplied by reference TRBV25-1 and TRBJ1-5, is EADIYQTPRYLVIGTGKKITLECSQTMGHDKMYWYQQDPGMELHLIHYSYGVNSTEKGDLSSESTVSRIRTEHFPLTLESARPSHTSQYLCASSGSYSNQPQHFGDGTRLSIL.

CDR3 residues: CASTLGGRVLYEQYF. The CDR3, as DNA: TGCGCCAGCACCTTAGGGGGCCGCGTCCTCTACGAGCAGTACTTC. This chain uses TRBV5-1 with TRBJ2-7, with TRBD1 matching over 7 bases. The CDR3 contains 15 residues. Germline CDR1 and CDR2: SGHRS and YFSETQ. Unmatched junction bases numbered 12, after V lost 6 bases and J lost 3 bases.